This T cell receptor (beta chain) came from a study of blood T cells in healthy people across ages (dated by TCRdb to the mid-2010s). Broadly, across the study: In model experiments, template switching captured roughly one uniquely barcoded TCR beta cDNA molecule for every two T cells. The donors were split into four age groups: young (average approximately 16 years), middle-aged (about 40), aged (62) and long-lived (over 80). Two additional independent replicas of 1 million unique cDNA reads from the same blood draw were analyzed for two donors (one aged 18 to 29 and one aged 80 or older). Age-related changes in TCR beta repertoire diversity were measured in the study by deep sequencing normalized with unique cDNA molecular identifiers. Overall results and qualifications from the work: Estimates of total diversity based on one million sequenced T cells were regarded as lower bounds and as underestimates. Compared with the aged group, more naive CD4+ T cells, fewer expanded clones and increased TCR diversity were shown by the long-lived group, suggesting age selection. Observed TCR beta diversity per million T cells fell roughly linearly with age, and a significant reduction was already apparent by age about 36. Conclusive comparison of naive and antigen-experienced compartments was prevented by the profiling of bulk unsorted PBMCs. Observed TCR beta diversity correlated strongly with the percentage of naive T cells measured by flow cytometry. Because donor CMV infection status was unknown, age-related changes in expanded clonotypes were potentially confounded.

This clonotype was observed a few times. Its antigen is currently not known. Per-base quality was not reported, and no clone a single base away is much larger than it. The roughly 38 donors, aged about 6 to 100 years, were systemically healthy Caucasian individuals from Russia. About 10 milliliters of peripheral blood were collected from each donor into EDTA-treated Vacutainer tubes. Ficoll-Paque density-gradient centrifugation was used to isolate PBMCs, with at least 6 million per sample. Trizol reagent was used to extract total RNA from the PBMCs, yielding at least 5.5 micrograms per sample. Naive CD45RAhigh/CD27high T cell percentages were measured by flow cytometry on a PBMC aliquot from every donor. The germline V gene (reference sequence) provides CDR1 SEHNR and CDR2 FQNEAQ. Germline trimming amounts to 2 bases on V and 4 bases on J, with 6 as the count of junction bases outside the gene matches. CDR3 length: 15 amino acids, cysteine to phenylalanine. The read is trimmed to its CDR3 DNA, 45 bases read in frame from base 1.

Library preparation employed 5' RACE. The listed sequencing device is Illumina HiSeq 2500. A second PCR of about 6 to 11 cycles was run with a J-beta primer mix and a sample-barcoded 5' primer. A unique molecular identifier was introduced onto each TCR beta cDNA molecule by a template-switch 5' adaptor carrying 12 random nucleotides. Each sample yielded at least 2.5 million CDR3-containing paired-end reads. First-strand cDNA was synthesized from all RNA with the Mint cDNA synthesis kit, primed by a TRBC-specific oligonucleotide. Following uracil-DNA glycosylase treatment, a first 18-cycle PCR with universal primers M1SS and BC2_uni_R was performed on all cDNA. As for how the authors treated the data: For normalization, 1 million high-quality reads were randomly selected from each sample, with every read carrying a distinct molecular identifier. Reads with shared molecular identifiers were discarded instead of being binned into consensus sequences. MiTCR, run with a Q25 quality threshold and the strictest error-elimination algorithm, handled CDR3 identification, clonotype clustering and error correction. A nonparametric unseen species model with Euler transformation was used to estimate lower-bound total TCR beta diversity. Using fastp at Q25 and MiXCR, TCRdb reprocessed the public reads and kept productive beta chains. All rows with the same CDR3 protein become a single entry with the most common DNA and genes. Clone size and V and J calls follow TCRdb, not the original study. For this sample there are about 760,000 distinct CDR3 sequences; roughly 25% appear just once. More than 8% of the sample comes from the top ten.

The sample was also linked to a second study, of T cells of mothers and their children. The second study, in turn, reports: Nine systemically healthy Caucasian individuals served as donors, namely three mothers together with their six children. cDNA synthesis used all of the extracted RNA, with approximately 1.4 ug of RNA in each 15 ul reaction. In the second PCR, sample barcodes and 2-4 random nucleotides were introduced via the M1S primer. Over 9 million TCR beta CDR3 reads came from each mother, compared with 2.5 million to 3.5 million reads from each child. TCR recombination output is similarly shaped by thymic selection in related and unrelated pairs, with a minor effect exerted by inherited differences. Related mother-child pairs always showed normalized repertoire overlap that was slightly higher than in unrelated mother-child pairs, though the difference was never significant. No persistent microchimeric T cell clones were detected, at a sensitivity of approximately 90 clones per million clonotypes. Deep NGS was used in the study to compare the TCR beta repertoires of mothers and children and to look for features that separate related mother-child pairs from unrelated individuals. The mean age was about 38 +/- 4 years for the mothers and approximately 11 +/- 4 years for the children. After adapters were ligated using NEBNext reagents, the libraries underwent 100+100 nt paired-end sequencing on an Illumina HiSeq 2000. To prevent cross-contamination, the mother and child libraries were prepared one month apart and sequenced in separate runs. Between about 500,000 and 2,100,000 distinct TCR beta clonotypes were identified per donor. Naive TCR beta clonotypes were estimated from low-frequency clonotypes matched to each donor's FACS-determined naive share, without sorting.

Specimen: blood. The TCR comes from a boy younger than 18 in good health. The chain is made from TRBV7-9 and TRBJ2-7; 9 junctional bases match TRBD1. The DNA reads as follows: TGTGCCAGCAGCTTATCCCGGGACAGGGTTTACGAGCAGTACTTC. This yields the protein CASSLSRDRVYEQYF.